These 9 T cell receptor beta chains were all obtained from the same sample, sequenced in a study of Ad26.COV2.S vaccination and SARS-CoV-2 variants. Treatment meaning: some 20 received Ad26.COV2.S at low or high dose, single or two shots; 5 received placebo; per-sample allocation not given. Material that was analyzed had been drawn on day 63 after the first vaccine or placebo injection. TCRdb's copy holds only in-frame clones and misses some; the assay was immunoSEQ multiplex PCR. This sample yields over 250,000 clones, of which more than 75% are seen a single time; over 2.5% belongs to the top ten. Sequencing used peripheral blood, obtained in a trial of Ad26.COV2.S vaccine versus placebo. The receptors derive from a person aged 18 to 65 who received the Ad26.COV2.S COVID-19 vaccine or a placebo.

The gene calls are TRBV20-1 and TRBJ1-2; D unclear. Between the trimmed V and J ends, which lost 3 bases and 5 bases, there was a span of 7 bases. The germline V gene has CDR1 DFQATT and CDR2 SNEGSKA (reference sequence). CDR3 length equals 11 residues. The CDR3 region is CSASVTYGYTF. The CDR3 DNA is TGCAGTGCTAGCGTTACATATGGCTACACCTTC.

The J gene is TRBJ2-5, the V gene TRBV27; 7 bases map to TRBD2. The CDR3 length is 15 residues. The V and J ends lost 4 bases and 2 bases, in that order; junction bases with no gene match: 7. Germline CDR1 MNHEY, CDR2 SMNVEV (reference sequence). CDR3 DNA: TGTGCCAGCAGTTCCCCGGCTAGCGGACAAGAGACCCAGTACTTC. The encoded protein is CASSSPASGQETQYF.

For the CDR3, the DNA is TGTGCCAGCACCTATTTTGCCGGGACAGGGTCCTACGAGCAGTACTTC. This encodes CASTYFAGTGSYEQYF. The J gene is TRBJ2-7, the V gene TRBV7-2, with 9 bases matching TRBD1. CDR1 and CDR2 (germline): SGHTA, FQGNSA. With V trimmed by 7 bases and J by 1 base, 11 bases remained unmatched. The CDR3 contains 16 residues. Full variable domain (outside the CDR3, taken from reference TRBV7-2 and TRBJ2-7): GAGVSQSPSNKVTEKGKDVELRCDPISGHTALYWYRQSLGQGLEFLIYFQGNSAPDKSGLPSDRFSAERTGGSVSTLTIQRTQQEDSAVYLCASTYFAGTGSYEQYFGPGTRLTVT.

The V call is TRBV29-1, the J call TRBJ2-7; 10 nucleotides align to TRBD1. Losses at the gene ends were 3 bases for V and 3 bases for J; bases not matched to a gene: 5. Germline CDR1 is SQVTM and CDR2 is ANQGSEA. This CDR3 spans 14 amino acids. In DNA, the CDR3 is TGCAGCGTTGAGGCCGGGACAGGGGACTACGAGCAGTACTTC. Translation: CSVEAGTGDYEQYF.

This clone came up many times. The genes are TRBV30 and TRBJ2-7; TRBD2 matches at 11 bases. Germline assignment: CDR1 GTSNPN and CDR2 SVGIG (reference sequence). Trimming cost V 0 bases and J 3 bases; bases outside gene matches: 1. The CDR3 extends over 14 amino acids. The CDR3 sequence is CAWSVTSGGYEQYF. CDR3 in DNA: TGTGCCTGGAGTGTAACTAGCGGGGGCTACGAGCAGTACTTC.

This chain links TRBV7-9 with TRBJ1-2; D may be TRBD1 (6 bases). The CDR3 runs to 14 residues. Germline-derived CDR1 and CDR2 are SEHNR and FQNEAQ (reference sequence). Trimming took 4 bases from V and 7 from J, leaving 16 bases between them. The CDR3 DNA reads TGTGCCAGCAGCTCGACAGGAGACATGAGTGGCTACACCTTC. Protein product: CASSSTGDMSGYTF.

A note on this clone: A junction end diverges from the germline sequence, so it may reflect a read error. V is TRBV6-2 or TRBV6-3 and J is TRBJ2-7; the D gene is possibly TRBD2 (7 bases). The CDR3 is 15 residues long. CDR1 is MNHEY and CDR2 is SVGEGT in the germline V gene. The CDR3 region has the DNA TGTGCCAGCACTTACCCAGAGACAGGAGCGGGGGAGCAGTACTTC. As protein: CASTYPETGAGEQYF.

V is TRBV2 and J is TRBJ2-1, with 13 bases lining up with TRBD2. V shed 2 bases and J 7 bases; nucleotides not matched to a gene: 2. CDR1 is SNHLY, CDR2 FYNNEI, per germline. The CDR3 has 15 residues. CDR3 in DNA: TGTGCCAGCAGTGAACGACTAGCGGGGGGAAATGAGCAGTTCTTC. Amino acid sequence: CASSERLAGGNEQFF.

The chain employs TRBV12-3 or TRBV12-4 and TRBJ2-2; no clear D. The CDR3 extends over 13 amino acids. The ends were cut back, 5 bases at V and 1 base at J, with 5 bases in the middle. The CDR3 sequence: CASSNVNTGELFF. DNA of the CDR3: TGTGCCAGCAGTAACGTGAACACCGGGGAGCTGTTTTTT.